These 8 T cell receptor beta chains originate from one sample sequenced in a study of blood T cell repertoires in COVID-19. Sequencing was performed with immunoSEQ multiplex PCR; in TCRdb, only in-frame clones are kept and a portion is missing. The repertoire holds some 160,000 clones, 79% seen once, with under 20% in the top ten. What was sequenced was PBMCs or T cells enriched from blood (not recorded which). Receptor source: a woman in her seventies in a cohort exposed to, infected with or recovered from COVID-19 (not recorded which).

The CDR3 coding sequence is TGCGCCAGCAGCCAAGTGGGTGGACAAACCTACGAGCAGTACTTC. This gives the protein CASSQVGGQTYEQYF. The V call is TRBV4-3, the J call TRBJ2-7, with D possibly matching TRBD1 (5 bases). The CDR3 extends over 15 amino acids. Germline V CDR1 and CDR2: LGHNA, YSLEER. The ends were cut back, 1 base at V and 2 bases at J, with 12 bases in the middle.

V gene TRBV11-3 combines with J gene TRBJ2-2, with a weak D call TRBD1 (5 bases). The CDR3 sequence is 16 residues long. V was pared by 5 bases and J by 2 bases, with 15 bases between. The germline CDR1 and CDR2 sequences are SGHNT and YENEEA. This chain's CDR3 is CASSPLWGVNTGELFF. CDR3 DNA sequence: TGTGCCAGCAGCCCTTTGTGGGGCGTAAACACCGGGGAGCTGTTTTTT.

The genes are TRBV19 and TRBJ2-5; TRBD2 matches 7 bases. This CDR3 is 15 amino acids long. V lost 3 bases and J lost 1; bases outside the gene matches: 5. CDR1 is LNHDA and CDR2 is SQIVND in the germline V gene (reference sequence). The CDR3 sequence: CASSILGGSQETQYF. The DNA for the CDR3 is TGTGCCAGTAGTATCCTCGGGGGGTCCCAAGAGACCCAGTACTTC.

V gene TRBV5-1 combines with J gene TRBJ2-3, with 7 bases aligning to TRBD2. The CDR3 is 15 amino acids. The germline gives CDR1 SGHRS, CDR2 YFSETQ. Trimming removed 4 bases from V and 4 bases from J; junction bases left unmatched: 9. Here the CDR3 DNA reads TGCGCCAGCAGCCCCCGGGGGGATCGTGCAGATACGCAGTATTTT. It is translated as CASSPRGDRADTQYF.

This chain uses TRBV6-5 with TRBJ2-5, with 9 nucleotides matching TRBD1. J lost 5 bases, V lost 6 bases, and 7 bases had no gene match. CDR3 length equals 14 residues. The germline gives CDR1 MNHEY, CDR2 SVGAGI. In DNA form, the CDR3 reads TGTGCCAGCAGGCGGGGACAGGGCGGGGAGACCCAGTACTTC. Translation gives CASRRGQGGETQYF.

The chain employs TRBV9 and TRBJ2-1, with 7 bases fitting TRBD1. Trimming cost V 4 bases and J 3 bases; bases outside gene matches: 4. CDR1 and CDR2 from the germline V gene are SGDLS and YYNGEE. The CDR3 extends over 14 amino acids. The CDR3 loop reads CASSPWTGYNEQFF. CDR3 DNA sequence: TGTGCCAGCAGCCCCTGGACAGGCTACAATGAGCAGTTCTTC. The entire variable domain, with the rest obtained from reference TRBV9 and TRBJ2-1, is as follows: DSGVTQTPKHLITATGQRVTLRCSPRSGDLSVYWYQQSLDQGLQFLIQYYNGEERAKGNILERFSAQQFPDLHSELNLSSLELGDSALYFCASSPWTGYNEQFFGPGTRLTVL.

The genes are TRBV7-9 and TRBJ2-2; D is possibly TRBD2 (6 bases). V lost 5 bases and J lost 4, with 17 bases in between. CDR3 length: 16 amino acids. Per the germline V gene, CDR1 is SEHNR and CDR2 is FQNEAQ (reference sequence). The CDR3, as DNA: TGTGCCAGCAGCCAAGATCCGGGAGCTGGCACCGGGGAGCTGTTTTTT. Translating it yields CASSQDPGAGTGELFF.

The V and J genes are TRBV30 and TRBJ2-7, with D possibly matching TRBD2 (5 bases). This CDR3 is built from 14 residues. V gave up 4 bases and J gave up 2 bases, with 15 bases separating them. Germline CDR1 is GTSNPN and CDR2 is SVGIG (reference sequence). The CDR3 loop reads CAWTRRTVTYEQYF. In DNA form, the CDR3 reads TGTGCCTGGACCAGGAGGACGGTAACCTACGAGCAGTACTTC.